This record covers a single TCR beta chain. Its target is unknown. Following autologous stem cell transplantation, relapse occurred in every patient, and exposure to brentuximab vedotin varied. This sample was included in a study of PD-1 blockade in classical Hodgkin lymphoma. The CDR3 has 11 amino acids. V was cut by 4 bases and J by 1 base, with 2 bases left in between. The germline V gene encodes CDR1 SGHNT and CDR2 YYREEE (reference sequence). Assay: immunoSEQ multiplex PCR; the TCRdb copy retains only in-frame clones and omits some. The sample includes about 98,000 clones, around 90% of them seen just once. Findings and caveats of the study: Repertoire difference causes, possibly disease activity or prior therapy, remain undefined.

The chain carries TRBV5-4 and TRBJ1-1; D is uncertain. The starting material was peripheral blood mononuclear cells (PBMCs), obtained at baseline. The receptor was isolated from a human donor with classical Hodgkin lymphoma. CDR3 DNA: TGTGCCAGCAGCGCGAACACTGAAGCTTTCTTT. Its translation: CASSANTEAFF.